This is a list of T cell receptor beta chains from one sample in a study of blood T cells in healthy people across ages. A single record per CDR3 protein comes from TCRdb applying MiXCR to the 5' RACE reads. The sample lists 2 million or so distinct CDR3 sequences, around 48% occurring once. Sequencing was carried out using blood. Source of these receptors: a woman aged 40 to 50 in good health. The CDR3 runs from the conserved cysteine through the conserved F or W. Clone size is stated in some rows and not others, as once, few, many or a class when expanded.

>-|TRBV24-1|TRBJ2-3
CATSAPTRSYSTDTQYF
>-|TRBV27|TRBJ2-6
CASSLSAMASGANVLTF
>few|TRBV5-1|TRBJ2-5
CASSLGTIGETQYF
>-|TRBV7-9|TRBJ2-7
CASSSRGTSDYEQYF
>few|TRBV18|TRBJ2-7
CASSPTGTPYEQYF
>-|TRBV27|TRBJ1-2
CASSKQGAVNYGYTF
>-|TRBV9|TRBJ2-1
CASSVMSSYNEQFF
>-|TRBV28|TRBJ1-6
CASTSFGIPNSPLHF
>once|TRBV9|TRBJ1-2
CASSVEVQGEAGYTF
>-|TRBV7-2|TRBJ2-3
CASSPRGGQTDTQYF
>few|TRBV6-5|TRBJ2-7
CASSQGQGPKEQYF
>-|TRBV19|TRBJ2-7
CASRPGRFSYEQYF
>-|TRBV18|TRBJ1-2
CASSRTGTGNLNYGYTF
>few|TRBV7-2|TRBJ2-3
CASSSPSRTDTQYF
>-|TRBV7-6|TRBJ2-5
CASSLGFPAGLQETQYF
>few|TRBV7-9|TRBJ2-3
CASSPGTSQGDTQYF
>few|TRBV12-3/TRBV12-4|TRBJ2-3
CASRPTVTDTQYF
>-|TRBV24-1|TRBJ2-1
CATSKALAGVYNEQFF
>few|TRBV12-3/TRBV12-4|TRBJ1-2
CASSLLIGGGDGYTF
>few|TRBV6-2/TRBV6-3|TRBJ2-7
CASSYGTRLEQYF
>-|TRBV20-1|TRBJ2-7
CSARDSRGQGLYEQYF
>few|TRBV4-2|TRBJ2-7
CASSQAPDSEQYF
>few|TRBV28|TRBJ2-7
CASNTAGLADPASYRQYF
>-|TRBV20-1|TRBJ2-7
CSASSLDHGYEQYF
>-|TRBV12-3/TRBV12-4|TRBJ2-1
CASSLFRGGPNEQFF
>-|TRBV10-3|TRBJ1-2
CAISEMVFMGGYTF
>few|TRBV20-1|TRBJ2-1
CSARAGTANNEQFF
>-|TRBV6-5|TRBJ2-7
CASSYSIGESSYEQYF
>-|TRBV7-8|TRBJ1-1
CASSLDRSEAFF
>-|TRBV20-1|TRBJ2-1
CSARPHGQGGNEQFF
>-|TRBV28|-
CASSLTGAGNYEQYF
>few|TRBV6-5|TRBJ2-3
CASSYGTGTQYF
>-|TRBV3-1|TRBJ2-3
CASSLERSDTQYF
>many|TRBV28|TRBJ2-5
CASSSSGARETQYF
>-|TRBV7-2|TRBJ2-5
CASSSRVYGKETQYF
>-|TRBV6-5|TRBJ1-2
CASSYSRGALDTNYGYTF
>-|TRBV15|TRBJ1-2
CATSGPRHLANYGYTF
>-|TRBV4-3|TRBJ1-1
CASSQITGGRDTEAFF
>-|TRBV7-8|TRBJ2-1
CASSSTGGSFSYNEQFF
>-|TRBV2|TRBJ1-2
CASSPMQEALGGYTF
>-|TRBV4-1|TRBJ1-2
CASSQDAASYGYTF
>few|TRBV20-1|TRBJ2-2
CSGPLNGELFF
>-|TRBV27|-
CASSFQDTSSYEQYF
>-|TRBV2|TRBJ1-5
CASTRDRGNSNQPQHF
>-|TRBV4-1|TRBJ2-5
CASSQDRTGPGSQETQYF
>-|TRBV6-1|TRBJ2-3
CASSEKAGRTDTQYF
>few|TRBV11-1|TRBJ2-4
CASSLGFRDIQYF
>-|TRBV24-1|TRBJ1-5
CATSDSEGRDQPQHF
>-|TRBV20-1|TRBJ1-5
CSAPTEEAGQPQHF
>-|TRBV27|TRBJ1-3
CASSSTKGGNTIYF
>once|TRBV7-9|TRBJ2-5
CASSFPFGLAGGIQETQYF
>few|TRBV3-1|TRBJ2-4
CASSFATRSGGNIQYF
>-|TRBV4-1|TRBJ1-2
CASSQSGRDYGYTF
>-|TRBV4-1|TRBJ2-6
CASSQDETGLRSGVNVLTF
>-|TRBV28|TRBJ2-7
CASSRPQGAGYEQYF